This T cell receptor (beta chain) is from a study of beta chain features in type 1 diabetes. Every bit of the isolated RNA underwent reverse transcription, so sequencing read expressed TCRB transcripts. Only in-frame clones appear in the TCRdb table, and some are missing; sequencing was by immunoSEQ multiplex PCR. In the table there are under 950,000 clones, roughly 15% of which are singletons. The CDR3 runs 12 residues. Trimming took 6 bases from V and 5 from J, leaving 8 bases between them. Per the germline V gene, CDR1 is SNHLY and CDR2 is FYNNEI. The TCR was taken from a woman between 18 and 29 years old in good health. Sequenced material: naive CD4+ T cells from blood. The chain employs TRBV2 and TRBJ2-1; D is perhaps TRBD1 (6 bases). The CDR3: CASSRQDNEQFF. CDR3 DNA sequence: TGTGCCAGCAGCCGACAGGACAATGAGCAGTTCTTC.